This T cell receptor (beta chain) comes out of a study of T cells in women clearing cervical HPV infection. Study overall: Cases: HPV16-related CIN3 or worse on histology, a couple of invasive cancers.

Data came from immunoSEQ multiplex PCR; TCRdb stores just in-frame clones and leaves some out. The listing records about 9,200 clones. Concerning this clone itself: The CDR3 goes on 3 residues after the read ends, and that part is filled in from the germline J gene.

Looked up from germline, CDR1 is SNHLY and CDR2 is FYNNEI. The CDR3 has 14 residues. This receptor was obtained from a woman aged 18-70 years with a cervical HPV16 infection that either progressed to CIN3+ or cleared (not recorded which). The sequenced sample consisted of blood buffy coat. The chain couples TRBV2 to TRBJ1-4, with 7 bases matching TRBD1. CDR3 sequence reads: CASTGRQGDSPLFF. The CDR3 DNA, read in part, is TGTGCCAGCACAGGACGACAGGGCGATTCACCA.